The clone carrying this TCR beta chain was observed many times. The antigen is unknown. CDR1 is KGHSH and CDR2 is LQKENI in the germline V gene. V was cut by 3 bases and J by 6 bases, with 23 bases left in between. The CDR3 sequence is 18 residues long. The data derive from a study of early T cells in non-severe SARS-CoV-2 infection. Notes on the study in general: The matching step, a VDJdb search, favored anti-spike CD8 responses and missed private and CD4 specificities.

Each cDNA molecule carried a unique molecular identifier. Via MiXCR, TCRdb re-called the 5' RACE reads, giving one row per CDR3 protein. The sample carries 90,000 to 130,000 distinct CDR3 sequences, about 12% recorded once. Sequenced: whole blood. The chain is built from TRBV18 and TRBJ2-2; the D call may be TRBD1 or TRBD2 (5 bases each). This receptor was identified in an adult who was a healthcare worker with PCR-confirmed SARS-CoV-2 infection or an uninfected control (not recorded which). The CDR3 sequence is CASSPWGPLSSGSGELFF. CDR3 sequence (DNA): TGTGCCAGCTCACCCTGGGGACCACTTTCGTCGGGATCCGGGGAGCTGTTTTTT.